What follows describes a single T cell receptor beta chain. This CDR3 region has 15 residues. Germline lookup yields CDR1 MDHEN and CDR2 SYDVKM. V was cut by 10 bases and J by 2 bases, with 20 bases left in between. The data originate from a study of blood T cell repertoires in COVID-19. Across the study: Collection of acute and convalescent COVID-19 samples took place in the United States, Italy and Spain. T cells, B-cell-depleted T cells, or PBMCs supplied cDNA or gDNA.

Authors' methods: Reference gene primer amplification gave estimated nucleated cell counts. Generated by immunoSEQ multiplex PCR, the TCRdb table keeps only in-frame clones and is missing some. Clone size and V and J calls were adopted from that table, with D and trimming inferred from the DNA. The data show approximately 70,000 clones, more than 85% seen once. Sequencing was carried out using peripheral blood. The sequence was obtained from a human donor with active COVID-19. The donor label of this sample is uncertain. This chain joins TRBV28 and TRBJ1-2; possibly TRBD1 for D (6 bases). The CDR3 DNA reads as TGTGCCACTACCCTGATTCCAGGGGAGAACTATGGCTACACCTTC. Its translation: CATTLIPGENYGYTF.